This T cell receptor (beta chain) was sequenced for a study of blood T cell repertoires in COVID-19. Notes on this clone: Other DNA sequences within the sample encode an identical CDR3.

Using immunoSEQ multiplex PCR, the repertoire was profiled, and TCRdb retains in-frame clones only, with some absent. The repertoire has 200,000 to 250,000 clones, 84% of them found once; the top ten carry approximately 1.8%. Germline V gene lookup returns CDR1 KGHSH and CDR2 LQKENI. This CDR3 is 13 amino acids long. Trimming took 3 bases from V and 5 from J, leaving 10 bases between them. The sequenced material came from PBMCs or T cells enriched from blood (not recorded which). J is TRBJ1-1 and V is TRBV18, with D possibly TRBD1 on 5 matching bases. This TCR came from a man aged 60 to 69 who had recovered from COVID-19. The CDR3 sequence is CASSPQGGTEAFF. CDR3 DNA: TGTGCCAGCTCACCCCAGGGAGGGACTGAAGCTTTCTTT.